This T cell receptor (beta chain) was recorded in a study of blood T cells in healthy people across ages. General study findings and limits: A roughly linear age-dependent decrease characterized TCR beta diversity per million T cells.

CDR1 is LGHNA, CDR2 YNFKEQ, per germline. The CDR3 spans 13 residues. Trimming pared 4 bases from V and 4 bases from J, leaving 10 bases between. Turning to this clonotype: The target antigen is unknown.

It was with a sample-barcoded 5' primer and a J-beta primer mix that a second PCR of roughly 7 to 12 cycles was run. Each CDR3 protein gets one entry after TCRdb re-called the 5' RACE reads with MiXCR. The sample shows 950,000 to 1,200,000 distinct CDR3 sequences, 30% to 40% of them seen only once. The clonotype comes from a man in his late teens or twenties in good health. Sequenced input: blood. The chain joins TRBV4-2 to TRBJ1-2, with D unresolved. The CDR3 loop reads CASSRDVIYGYTF. In DNA form, the CDR3 reads TGTGCCAGCAGCCGGGATGTAATCTATGGCTACACCTTC.